This entry lists 17 T cell receptor beta chains sequenced from one sample in a study of T cell responses to AZD1222 COVID-19 vaccine. Assay used: immunoSEQ multiplex PCR; TCRdb lists only in-frame clones, some missing. The sample holds roughly 120,000 clones; approximately 83% are singletons and the top ten take 3% to 4.5%. Sequences were derived from peripheral blood, sampled on day 0 of MenACWY control vaccination. These TCRs come from an adult in good health.

This clone showed up just once. The chain has TRBV21-1 and TRBJ2-3; the D call TRBD2 from the table was never checked on the DNA. TRBV21-1 is termed a pseudogene. The CDR3 totals 16 residues. CDR3 loop: CASTHKRGASTDTQYF. In DNA form, the CDR3 reads TGTGCCAGCACCCACAAGCGGGGGGCTAGCACAGATACGCAGTATTTT.

This chain connects TRBV18 to TRBJ1-1; 7 bases align to TRBD1. CDR3 length equals 13 residues. Germline trimming cut 3 bases from V and 6 bases from J; bases unmatched to any gene: 4. The germline CDR1 and CDR2 sequences are KGHSH and LQKENI. CDR3 in amino acids: CASSPTGLAEAFF. DNA for the CDR3: TGTGCCAGCTCACCGACAGGGTTGGCTGAAGCTTTCTTT.

The CDR3 region has the DNA TGCGCCAGCAGCCAAGATACCGCCTACGAGCAGTACTTC. It translates to CASSQDTAYEQYF. V and J are TRBV4-3 and TRBJ2-7; D unresolved. The CDR3 is 13 residues long. V was trimmed by 0 bases and J by 2 bases, leaving 5 bases between them. The germline V gene encodes CDR1 LGHNA and CDR2 YSLEER.

V and J are TRBV13 and TRBJ2-1, with 7 bases fitting TRBD1. The CDR3 is made up of 18 amino acids. V shed 2 bases, J shed 0 bases, and the junction held 10 bases outside the gene matches. In germline, CDR1 is PRHDT, CDR2 FYEKMQ (reference sequence). The CDR3 spells CASSLLDRVSSSYNEQFF. For the CDR3, the DNA is TGTGCCAGCAGCTTACTCGACAGGGTTAGTAGCTCCTACAATGAGCAGTTCTTC.

This clone was observed a single time. V is TRBV9 and J is TRBJ2-1; D may match TRBD1 or TRBD2 (5 bases each). This CDR3 spans 13 amino acids. CDR1 is SGDLS, CDR2 YYNGEE, per germline. The ends were cut back, 4 bases at V and 8 bases at J, with 13 bases in the middle. Written as DNA, the CDR3 is TGTGCCAGCAGCCTGGGACCGTCCGATGAGCAGTTCTTC. Translated, it gives CASSLGPSDEQFF.

V and J are TRBV7-2 and TRBJ1-4, with D perhaps matching TRBD1 (5 bases). Trimming took 0 bases from V and 7 from J, leaving 9 bases between them. The germline gives CDR1 SGHTA, CDR2 FQGNSA. CDR3 size: 14 residues. CDR3 sequence (DNA): TGTGCCAGCAGCTTAGCTGGGGCCCGTGAAAAACTGTTTTTT. The encoded protein is CASSLAGAREKLFF.

The genes are TRBV9 and TRBJ2-3; D could derive from TRBD1 or TRBD2 (5 bases each). Looked up from germline, CDR1 is SGDLS and CDR2 is YYNGEE. Trimming took off 3 bases at V and 7 bases at J, with 15 bases between the two ends. This CDR3 has 14 residues. The CDR3 region is CASSGLRGEHTQYF. The CDR3 region has the DNA TGTGCCAGCAGCGGTTTACGAGGGGAGCATACGCAGTATTTT. The variable domain in full, completed from reference TRBV9 and TRBJ2-3, reads DSGVTQTPKHLITATGQRVTLRCSPRSGDLSVYWYQQSLDQGLQFLIQYYNGEERAKGNILERFSAQQFPDLHSELNLSSLELGDSALYFCASSGLRGEHTQYFGPGTRLTVL.

The chain combines TRBV6-5 with TRBJ1-5; D uncertain. This CDR3 has 15 amino acids. In germline, CDR1 is MNHEY, CDR2 SVGAGI. The germline V and J ends were trimmed by 3 bases and 3 bases, with 12 bases remaining between them. The CDR3 protein is CASSYSRGHNQPQHF. DNA for the CDR3: TGTGCCAGCAGTTATAGCCGAGGCCACAATCAGCCCCAGCATTTT.

CDR3 DNA: TGTGCCAGCAGACAACAGGGTAAAAGCAATCAGCCCCAGCATTTT. Amino acid sequence: CASRQQGKSNQPQHF. This sequence joins TRBV6-5 and TRBJ1-5, with D possibly TRBD1 on 6 matching bases. The germline CDR1 and CDR2 sequences are MNHEY and SVGAGI. Deletions cut 6 bases from V and 1 base from J, with 13 bases between. This CDR3 spans 15 amino acids.

The chain links TRBV19 to TRBJ1-5; TRBD1 is a possible D gene (6 bases). V was clipped by 1 base and J by 0 bases, with 16 bases between them. Per germline, CDR1 LNHDA and CDR2 SQIVND (reference sequence). This CDR3 is built from 18 residues. The CDR3 sequence: CASSIGGRGTSSNQPQHF. The CDR3 bases are TGTGCCAGTAGTATAGGAGGCAGGGGAACTTCTAGCAATCAGCCCCAGCATTTT.

V is TRBV14 and J is TRBJ2-7; weak D call: TRBD1 (7 bases). Trimming took off 4 bases at V and 3 bases at J, with 16 bases between the two ends. This CDR3 has 15 amino acids. The germline V gene encodes CDR1 SGHDN and CDR2 FVKESK. The CDR3 sequence is CASSPLRQGGYEQYF. CDR3 nucleotide sequence: TGTGCCAGCAGCCCCCTAAGGCAGGGGGGCTACGAGCAGTACTTC.

V gene TRBV5-1 combines with J gene TRBJ1-1, with 7 nucleotides matching TRBD1. The CDR3 spans 13 residues. V dropped 0 bases and J dropped 4; count of bases not matched to a gene: 0. CDR1 and CDR2 (germline): SGHRS, YFSETQ. The CDR3 DNA follows: TGCGCCAGCAGCTTGGACAGGGGCACTGAAGCTTTCTTT. Translated, it gives CASSLDRGTEAFF.

V gene TRBV28 combines with J gene TRBJ2-5; D assignment may be TRBD1 or TRBD2 (5 bases each). The CDR3 extends over 16 amino acids. V gave up 0 bases and J gave up 5 bases, with 16 bases separating them. CDR1 is MDHEN and CDR2 is SYDVKM in the germline V gene. The CDR3 loop is CASSLWSSGGLETQYF. CDR3 sequence (DNA): TGTGCCAGCAGTTTATGGTCTAGTGGGGGTTTGGAGACCCAGTACTTC.

This chain connects TRBV6-4 to TRBJ2-1, with 10 bases lining up with TRBD2. The CDR3 has 16 residues. V shed 4 bases, J shed 6 bases, and the junction held 9 bases outside the gene matches. CDR1 is MRHNA and CDR2 is SNTAGT in the germline V gene. The CDR3 bases are TGTGCCAGCAGTGCCCCTAGCGGGGGCACTCGCAATGAGCAGTTCTTC. As protein: CASSAPSGGTRNEQFF.

This clone has only a few counts. The chain couples TRBV9 to TRBJ2-5, with TRBD1 identical over 11 bases. V shed 1 base, J shed 5 bases, and the junction held 7 bases outside the gene matches. The CDR3 runs to 16 residues. Germline CDR1 is SGDLS and CDR2 is YYNGEE. CDR3 DNA: TGTGCCAGCAGCGTATTCGGGACAGGGGGATTGGAGACCCAGTACTTC. Its translation: CASSVFGTGGLETQYF.

The chain combines TRBV10-3 with TRBJ1-5; D unclear. Germline V CDR1 and CDR2: ENHRY, SYGVKD. V was pared by 6 bases and J by 5 bases, with 20 bases between. The CDR3 spans 16 residues. Here the CDR3 DNA reads TGTGCCATCAGCGGAGGCCGAGGGCTGGGCGATCAGCCCCAGCATTTT. Translated, it gives CAISGGRGLGDQPQHF.

This chain uses TRBV28 with TRBJ2-5; tentative D call: TRBD1 (6 bases). CDR1 and CDR2 (germline): MDHEN, SYDVKM. Trimming stripped 5 bases from V and 6 bases from J, with 22 bases between. CDR3 length: 16 residues. CDR3 nucleotide sequence: TGTGCCAGCAGTCCCCCTCATGGGACCGACAGGAAGACCCAGTACTTC. Residues: CASSPPHGTDRKTQYF.